The 24 T cell receptor beta chains in this list originate from one sample, sequenced in a study of response to subunit inactivated influenza vaccine. TCRdb fed the RT-PCR reads into MiXCR, producing one record per CDR3 protein. This sample has around 540,000 distinct CDR3 sequences, with approximately 12% found just once. Here the sequenced sample was PBMCs from blood, taken on the day of vaccination. These receptors all come from a middle-aged man who received an inactivated influenza vaccine.

The chain couples TRBV6-1 to TRBJ2-7; the D is unclear. The V end lost 7 bases, the J end lost 0 bases, and 13 bases lay between the germline ends. CDR1 MNHNS and CDR2 SASEGT come from the germline V gene. The CDR3 is made up of 14 amino acids. CDR3 bases: TGTGCCAGCATGGTAGGCAGACACTCCTACGAGCAGTACTTC. Translating it yields CASMVGRHSYEQYF.

The gene calls are TRBV6-1 and TRBJ1-3, with D perhaps TRBD1 (5 bases). The V gene lost 7 bases and the J gene lost 2 bases, with 12 bases spanning the gap. The CDR3 is 14 amino acids. Germline V gene data show CDR1 as MNHNS and CDR2 as SASEGT. CDR3: CASTRGNPGNTIYF. CDR3 coding DNA: TGTGCCAGCACGCGGGGGAACCCTGGAAACACCATATATTTT.

The chain uses TRBV4-1 and TRBJ2-1; 9 bases are shared with TRBD2. V was pared by 4 bases and J by 3 bases, with 7 bases of the junction left unmatched. The CDR3 runs to 16 residues. Germline-derived CDR1 and CDR2 are MGHRA and YSYEKL. CDR3 sequence: CASSRTSGGIYNEQFF. The CDR3, as DNA: TGCGCCAGCAGCCGCACAAGCGGGGGGATCTACAATGAGCAGTTCTTC.

This clonotype was seen many times. The genes are TRBV28 and TRBJ1-1; D is uncertain. Germline V gene sequence: CDR1 MDHEN, CDR2 SYDVKM. Trimming shortened V by 8 bases and J by 2 bases, and 6 bases separated the two germline ends. The CDR3 loop spans 11 amino acids. This CDR3 is CASQRNTEAFF. The CDR3 bases are TGTGCCAGCCAGAGAAACACTGAAGCTTTCTTT.

This chain connects TRBV4-3 to TRBJ2-7; D unclear. CDR3 length: 15 amino acids. The V gene's germline CDR1 is LGHNA and CDR2 YSLEER. With 2 bases removed from V and 2 bases from J, the gap between germline ends came to 13 bases. The CDR3 reads CASSQRQAAAYEQYF. The CDR3 DNA is TGCGCCAGCAGCCAAAGGCAGGCAGCAGCCTACGAGCAGTACTTC.

In this sample, this clonotype turned up a few times. The rearrangement uses TRBV14 and TRBJ2-1; 9 bases are shared with TRBD2. Germline CDR1 SGHDN, CDR2 FVKESK. The junction had 13 bases not matched to a gene; V was cut back by 3 bases and J by 7 bases. The CDR3 contains 17 residues. Here the CDR3 DNA reads TGTGCCAGCAGCCAGGGGACTAGCTGGTCGTTAAGGAATGAGCAGTTCTTC. This encodes CASSQGTSWSLRNEQFF.

This chain joins TRBV5-1 and TRBJ1-6, with D possibly TRBD1 on 6 matching bases. This CDR3 has 15 amino acids. The germline gives CDR1 SGHRS, CDR2 YFSETQ. V lost 0 bases and J 10 bases, leaving 14 bases between the germline ends. The DNA of the CDR3 is TGCGCCAGCAGCTTGGCCGGGGGCGAGCGATCACCCCTCCACTTT. This translates into CASSLAGGERSPLHF.

V is TRBV7-9 and J is TRBJ1-6; tentative D call: TRBD1 (5 bases). Between the trimmed V and J ends, which lost 1 base and 9 bases, there was a span of 16 bases. Germline V gene lookup returns CDR1 SEHNR and CDR2 FQNEAQ (reference sequence). This CDR3 contains 16 residues. The CDR3 DNA is TGTGCCAGCAGCTTAGGTGGGGGAGACAGATTTTCACCCCTCCACTTT. It specifies CASSLGGGDRFSPLHF.

This clonotype was observed at least ten times. This chain links TRBV4-1 with TRBJ2-2; weak D call: TRBD2 (6 bases). Trimming removed 6 bases from V and 1 base from J, with 15 bases in between. CDR3 length: 16 amino acids. Per the germline V gene, CDR1 is MGHRA and CDR2 is YSYEKL. The CDR3 loop reads CASRLAATENTGELFF. CDR3 nucleotides: TGCGCCAGCAGACTAGCAGCAACGGAGAACACCGGGGAGCTGTTTTTT.

This clonotype was detected many times. The chain carries TRBV3-1 and TRBJ1-1; unclear D gene. Trimming cost V 1 base and J 1 base, with 4 bases left between them. CDR1 is LGHDT and CDR2 is YNNKEL in the germline V gene (reference sequence). CDR3 length: 13 residues. As DNA, the CDR3 is TGTGCCAGCAGCCAAGGAAGGAACACTGAAGCTTTCTTT. It encodes CASSQGRNTEAFF.

This clonotype was observed a few times. This chain uses TRBV6-2 or TRBV6-3 with TRBJ2-7; D perhaps matches TRBD1 (5 bases). Germline loops: CDR1 MNHEY, CDR2 SVGEGT. This CDR3 is 18 amino acids long. V dropped 2 bases and J dropped 0 bases, with 20 bases sitting between them. Here the CDR3 DNA reads TGTGCCAGCAGTTACCACAGCACGGAGACAGCCACCTCCTACGAGCAGTACTTC. Protein sequence: CASSYHSTETATSYEQYF.

The chain has TRBV12-3 or TRBV12-4 and TRBJ2-1; TRBD2 aligns across 7 bases. The length of the CDR3 is 14 residues. Unmatched junction bases numbered 6, after V lost 1 base and J lost 9 bases. Here the CDR3 DNA reads TGTGCCAGCAGTTTAGTGGTATCGGGAGGTGAGCAGTTCTTC. This translates into CASSLVVSGGEQFF.

This clonotype was seen a handful of times. The chain uses TRBV12-3 or TRBV12-4 and TRBJ2-3, with 8 bases that match TRBD1. The ends lost 5 bases at V and 3 bases at J; junction bases unmatched: 10. CDR3 length: 16 amino acids. The CDR3 coding sequence is TGTGCCAGCAGTCCTAGGCAGGGGGCAGTAACAGATACGCAGTATTTT. It codes for CASSPRQGAVTDTQYF.

This clonotype has just a few counts. This rearrangement joins TRBV18 to TRBJ2-3; 8 nucleotides line up with TRBD2. Per the germline V gene, CDR1 is KGHSH and CDR2 is LQKENI. V dropped 6 bases and J dropped 4; count of bases not matched to a gene: 12. The CDR3 is 16 residues long. The CDR3 is CASSQSGRGPADTQYF. The CDR3, as DNA: TGTGCCAGCTCTCAAAGCGGGAGAGGCCCGGCAGATACGCAGTATTTT.

This clonotype was observed a handful of times. The chain links TRBV6-1 to TRBJ1-1; D gene ambiguous. The germline V and J ends were trimmed by 2 bases and 9 bases, with 10 bases remaining between them. This CDR3 has 12 amino acids. Germline V gene lookup returns CDR1 MNHNS and CDR2 SASEGT. CDR3 in DNA: TGTGCCAGCAGTGAAAGGAGGCAGAAAGCTTTCTTT. This encodes CASSERRQKAFF.

The chain uses TRBV28 and TRBJ2-5; D uncertain. The CDR3 totals 13 residues. V lost 6 bases, J lost 0 bases, and 8 bases lay in between. The germline CDR1 and CDR2 sequences are MDHEN and SYDVKM. The CDR3 loop reads CASRLVYQETQYF. Written as DNA, the CDR3 is TGTGCCAGCAGATTAGTGTACCAAGAGACCCAGTACTTC.

The chain recombines TRBV5-1 with TRBJ2-1; 9 bases align to TRBD2. The CDR3 is made up of 16 amino acids. Germline V gene data show CDR1 as SGHRS and CDR2 as YFSETQ. Trimming removed 0 bases from V and 7 bases from J; junction bases left unmatched: 8. CDR3: CASSLEGGRAGNEQFF. The CDR3 DNA is TGCGCCAGCAGCTTGGAGGGCGGGAGGGCTGGTAATGAGCAGTTCTTC.

The gene calls are TRBV5-1 and TRBJ2-6; TRBD1 agrees at 10 bases. Germline CDR1 SGHRS, CDR2 YFSETQ. The CDR3 totals 19 residues. J was trimmed by 0 bases and V by 2 bases; bases with no gene match: 8. CDR3 sequence (DNA): TGCGCCAGCAGCTTTCTGGGACAGGGGAGGAACTCTGGGGCCAACGTCCTGACTTTC. It translates to CASSFLGQGRNSGANVLTF.

This clonotype was counted a few times. The CDR3 sequence is CSASGQGDTDTQYF. The CDR3 nucleotides are TGCAGTGCTAGCGGACAGGGAGACACAGATACGCAGTATTTT. This chain connects TRBV20-1 to TRBJ2-3; 8 bases line up with TRBD1. V was pared by 3 bases and J by 2 bases, with 4 bases of the junction left unmatched. The CDR3 consists of 14 residues. Germline lookup yields CDR1 DFQATT and CDR2 SNEGSKA (reference sequence).

V usage is TRBV20-1 and J usage is TRBJ2-5; D is perhaps TRBD1 or TRBD2 (5 bases each). The CDR3 loop spans 15 amino acids. Per the germline V gene, CDR1 is DFQATT and CDR2 is SNEGSKA (reference sequence). The V end lost 3 bases, the J end lost 2 bases, and 16 bases lay between the germline ends. In DNA, the CDR3 is TGCAGTGCTAGCTCGGGACCACTTAAACAAGAGACCCAGTACTTC. Amino acid sequence: CSASSGPLKQETQYF.

V is TRBV5-6 and J is TRBJ1-1, with 7 bases that match TRBD1. Germline trimming cut 3 bases from V and 4 bases from J; bases unmatched to any gene: 6. Per germline, CDR1 SGHDT and CDR2 YYEEEE. The CDR3 contains 14 residues. The CDR3 region is CASSSRQGVTEAFF. The CDR3 DNA reads as TGTGCCAGCAGCTCCAGACAGGGTGTCACTGAAGCTTTCTTT. The entire variable domain, with the rest obtained from reference TRBV5-6 and TRBJ1-1, is as follows: DAGVTQSPTHLIKTRGQQVTLRCSPKSGHDTVSWYQQALGQGPQFIFQYYEEEERQRGNFPDRFSGHQFPNYSSELNVNALLLGDSALYLCASSSRQGVTEAFFGQGTRLTVV.

The V and J genes are TRBV7-9 and TRBJ2-3; D is undetermined. V lost 2 bases and J 8 bases, leaving 11 bases between the germline ends. Germline assignment: CDR1 SEHNR and CDR2 FQNEAQ (reference sequence). The CDR3 is 13 amino acids. CDR3 loop: CASSLRNGATQYF. CDR3 in DNA: TGTGCCAGCAGCTTACGGAATGGAGCTACGCAGTATTTT.

The chain links TRBV5-5 to TRBJ2-4; no firm D call. Germline-derived CDR1 and CDR2 are SGHKS and YYEKEE (reference sequence). The CDR3 has 14 amino acids. Trimming took off 8 bases at V and 2 bases at J, with 14 bases between the two ends. Here the CDR3 reads CASQIGGTKNIQYF. The CDR3 nucleotides read TGTGCCAGTCAGATCGGCGGTACCAAAAACATTCAGTACTTC.

In this sample, this clonotype turned up a few times. The chain has TRBV6-1 and TRBJ2-2; 7 positions agree with TRBD1. This CDR3 spans 15 amino acids. The germline gives CDR1 MNHNS, CDR2 SASEGT. With 4 bases clipped from V and 2 bases from J, the junction kept 4 bases outside the gene matches. Here the CDR3 DNA reads TGTGCCAGCAGTGCGACAGGGCCTAACACCGGGGAGCTGTTTTTT. Translated: CASSATGPNTGELFF.